The present entry profiles one TCR beta chain with its context. This clonotype was seen many times. The antigen this receptor binds is unknown. No base quality values were provided; no much bigger clone lies one nucleotide off. The CDR1 and CDR2 encoded by the germline V gene are LGHNT and FRNRAP. V lost 1 base and J lost 2 bases; the stretch between them is 11 bases long. Including cysteine and phenylalanine, the CDR3 has 15 amino acids. Only the CDR3 part of the read is kept: 45 bases, read in frame from the first base. This entry is derived from a study of T cells in Graves' hyperthyroidism and ophthalmopathy (dated by TCRdb to the late 2010s). Background on the whole study: Peripheral blood was sampled at the time of initial diagnosis, prior to any treatment. To identify distinguishing TCR V-J signatures, a discovery cohort of 90 to 100 patients was used, comprising 43 with Graves' ophthalmopathy and roughly 60 with stable Graves' hyperthyroidism. Whether ophthalmopathy could be predicted prospectively was tested in an independent validation cohort made up of about 20 hyperthyroidism patients plus 17 patients who later progressed to ophthalmopathy. The 95 to 100 discovery patients were randomly divided into training and test sets at a 7:3 ratio. In several Graves' hyperthyroidism patients, the study also compared T-cell repertoires from thyroid tissue with T-cell repertoires from blood. After sampling, hyperthyroidism patients received methimazole starting at 30 mg daily, and ophthalmopathy patients received high-dose intravenous methylprednisolone. The paper reports TCR Vbeta CDR3 sequencing of approximately 140 peripheral blood samples: around 45 ophthalmopathy, about 75 hyperthyroidism and 17 progressor patients.

Broader findings and caveats from the paper: Blood samples also contained most of the expanded thyroid clonotypes (frequency above 0.001), which suggests that blood repertoires may reflect thyroid immune responses. In validation, progression to ophthalmopathy was predicted by the model with 65% to 71% sensitivity and 72.22% specificity, a median of approximately 7.1 months before onset. A 13 V-J signature model separated ophthalmopathy from stable hyperthyroidism, with around 91% sensitivity and roughly 84% specificity in cross-validation and 80%/75% in testing. No statistical method was used to fix the sample size in advance, and group allocation was not hidden from the investigators.

The TCR beta CDR3 regions were amplified from the RNA transcripts. A first-round RT-PCR of the TCR CDR3 used the HTBI primer set with the Qiagen OneStep RT-PCR kit. Libraries were constructed in a second round of multiplex PCR, after which size selection and purification were performed. Paired-end sequencing of the libraries was performed with 100 bp reads on an Illumina HiSeq2000. Under the source paper's analysis protocol: SOAPnuke was used to process the raw data, removing reads that contained adapters or uncalled bases, had a mean Phred below 15, or lacked an exact match to the constant primer or identifier. COPE v1.2.5 was used to merge high-quality paired reads, and clonotypes were defined as unique nucleotide sequences. MiTCR v1.1 was used to align the clonotypes against IMGT TRBV, TRBD and TRBJ reference segments. Analysis was restricted to V-J combinations with a frequency above 0.0001, which covered approximately 99% of repertoires. A TCS score was defined as the ratio between F50 (clonal expansion) and ExV (chaos), using BLOSUM62-based TCRdist between CDR3 peptides within each V-J. Welch's t-statistics and random forest reduced around 520 V-J features to under 15, which were used in a naive Bayes classifier (R e1071). Through fastp at Q25 and MiXCR, TCRdb rebuilt clones from the public reads, retaining in-frame beta chains. One record per CDR3 amino acid sequence lists the most common genes and DNA. These V and J calls are TCRdb output, not the study's own analysis. This sample gives about 600,000 distinct CDR3 sequences in total; about 14% of them show up just once. Roughly 6.9% of the sample comes from the top ten.

Ophthalmopathy patients had moderately to severely active disease, with a Clinical Activity Score of 3 or more, a NOSPECS grade of 4 or more, and a disease duration of less than 3 months. Patients with uncontrolled infections, other autoimmune diseases, pregnancy or lactation were excluded. Diagnoses were based on clinical symptoms, serum thyroxine and TRAb, thyroid ultrasound and orbital computed tomography. PBMCs were separated from 10 ml of fresh peripheral blood using Ficoll-Paque density gradient centrifugation. Total RNA was extracted with Trizol reagent, and quality was checked on an Agilent 2100 Bioanalyzer.

The sample comprised blood. This clonotype was sampled from a woman between 18 and 29 years old with Graves' ophthalmopathy. The chain is assembled from TRBV12-5 and TRBJ2-5, with no confidently assigned D gene. The nucleotide sequence reads as follows: TGTGCTAGTGGTTTGGAAAAAGGGATTCAAGAGACCCAGTACTTC. Translated, it reads CASGLEKGIQETQYF.